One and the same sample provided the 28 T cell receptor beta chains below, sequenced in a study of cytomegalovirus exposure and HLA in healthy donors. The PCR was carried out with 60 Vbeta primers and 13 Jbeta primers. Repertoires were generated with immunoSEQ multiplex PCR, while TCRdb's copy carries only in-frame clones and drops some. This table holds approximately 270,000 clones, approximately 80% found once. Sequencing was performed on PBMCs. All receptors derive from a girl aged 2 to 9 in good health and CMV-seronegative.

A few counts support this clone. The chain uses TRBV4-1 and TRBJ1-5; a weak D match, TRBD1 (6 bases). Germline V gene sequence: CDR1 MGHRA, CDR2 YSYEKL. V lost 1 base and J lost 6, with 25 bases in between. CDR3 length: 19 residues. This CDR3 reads CASSQATGFGGPRGQPQHF. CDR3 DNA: TGCGCCAGCAGCCAAGCTACGGGGTTTGGGGGCCCAAGGGGTCAGCCCCAGCATTTT.

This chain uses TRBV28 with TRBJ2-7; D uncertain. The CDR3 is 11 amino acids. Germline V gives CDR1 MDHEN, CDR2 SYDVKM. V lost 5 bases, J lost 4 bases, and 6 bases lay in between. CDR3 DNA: TGTGCCAGCAGTACAATGTACGAGCAGTACTTC. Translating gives CASSTMYEQYF.

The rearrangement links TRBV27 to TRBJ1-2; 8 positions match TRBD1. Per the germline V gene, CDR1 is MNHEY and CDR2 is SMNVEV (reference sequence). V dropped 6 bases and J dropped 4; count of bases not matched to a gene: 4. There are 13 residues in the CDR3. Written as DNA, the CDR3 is TGTGCCAGCAGCTCAGGGGGCGCCTATGGCTACACCTTC. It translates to CASSSGGAYGYTF.

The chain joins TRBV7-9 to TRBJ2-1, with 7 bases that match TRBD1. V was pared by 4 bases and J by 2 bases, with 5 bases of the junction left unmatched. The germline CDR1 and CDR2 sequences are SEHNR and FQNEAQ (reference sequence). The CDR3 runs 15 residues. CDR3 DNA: TGTGCCAGCAGCTCGACAGGGCGGGCCTACAATGAGCAGTTCTTC. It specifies CASSSTGRAYNEQFF.

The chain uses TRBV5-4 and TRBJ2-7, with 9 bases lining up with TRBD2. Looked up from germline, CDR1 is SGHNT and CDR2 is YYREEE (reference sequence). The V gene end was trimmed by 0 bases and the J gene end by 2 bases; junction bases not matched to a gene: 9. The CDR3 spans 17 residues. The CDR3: CASSLGEGLAGPYEQYF. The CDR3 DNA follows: TGTGCCAGCAGCTTGGGGGAGGGGCTAGCGGGACCCTACGAGCAGTACTTC. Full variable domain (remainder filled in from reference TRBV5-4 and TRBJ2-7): ETGVTQSPTHLIKTRGQQVTLRCSSQSGHNTVSWYQQALGQGPQFIFQYYREEENGRGNFPPRFSGLQFPNYSSELNVNALELDDSALYLCASSLGEGLAGPYEQYFGPGTRLTVT.

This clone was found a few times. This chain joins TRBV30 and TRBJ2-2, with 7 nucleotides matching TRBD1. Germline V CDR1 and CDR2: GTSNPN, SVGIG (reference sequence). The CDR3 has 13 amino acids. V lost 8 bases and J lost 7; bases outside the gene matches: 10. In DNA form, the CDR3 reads TGTGCCCGCTACCACAGGGGTCACGGGGAGCTGTTTTTT. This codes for CARYHRGHGELFF.

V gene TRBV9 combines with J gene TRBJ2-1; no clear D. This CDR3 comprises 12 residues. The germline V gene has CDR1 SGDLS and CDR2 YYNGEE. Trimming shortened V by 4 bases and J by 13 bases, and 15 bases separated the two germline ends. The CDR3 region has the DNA TGTGCCAGCAGCCTCCTTGAGGAAGAACAGTTCTTC. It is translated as CASSLLEEEQFF. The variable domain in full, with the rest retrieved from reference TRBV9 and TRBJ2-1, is DSGVTQTPKHLITATGQRVTLRCSPRSGDLSVYWYQQSLDQGLQFLIQYYNGEERAKGNILERFSAQQFPDLHSELNLSSLELGDSALYFCASSLLEEEQFFGPGTRLTVL.

CDR3 bases: TGTGCCAGCCCCCGGGACATCGCCTACGAGCAGTACTTC. Translated: CASPRDIAYEQYF. This sequence joins TRBV6-1 and TRBJ2-7; D is perhaps TRBD1 (6 bases). The CDR3 totals 13 residues. The germline V and J ends were trimmed by 8 bases and 2 bases, with 13 bases remaining between them. Germline-derived CDR1 and CDR2 are MNHNS and SASEGT.

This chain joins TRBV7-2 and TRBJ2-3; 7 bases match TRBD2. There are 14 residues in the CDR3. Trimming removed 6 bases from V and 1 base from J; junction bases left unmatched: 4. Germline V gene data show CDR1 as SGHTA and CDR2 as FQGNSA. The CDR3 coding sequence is TGTGCCAGCAGTCGAAGCGGGGGCACAGATACGCAGTATTTT. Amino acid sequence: CASSRSGGTDTQYF.

In DNA form, the CDR3 reads TGCGCCAGCAGCTTGGACTCCGGGACATCCCGGCCTGGGGAGTTCTTC. It is translated as CASSLDSGTSRPGEFF. V gene TRBV5-1 combines with J gene TRBJ2-1; possibly TRBD1 for D (6 bases). This CDR3 contains 16 residues. V was clipped by 0 bases and J by 14 bases, with 24 bases between them. The germline CDR1 and CDR2 sequences are SGHRS and YFSETQ.

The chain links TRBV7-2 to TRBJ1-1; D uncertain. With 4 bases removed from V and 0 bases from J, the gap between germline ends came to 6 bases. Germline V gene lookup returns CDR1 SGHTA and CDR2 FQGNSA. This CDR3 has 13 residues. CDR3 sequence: CASSSHMNTEAFF. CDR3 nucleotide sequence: TGTGCCAGCAGCTCACACATGAACACTGAAGCTTTCTTT.

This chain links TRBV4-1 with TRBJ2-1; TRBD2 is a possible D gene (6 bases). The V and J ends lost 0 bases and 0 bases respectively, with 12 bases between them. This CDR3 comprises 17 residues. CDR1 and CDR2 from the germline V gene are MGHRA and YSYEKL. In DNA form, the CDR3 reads TGCGCCAGCAGCCAAGATCTGTGGCGGGGCTCCTACAATGAGCAGTTCTTC. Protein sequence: CASSQDLWRGSYNEQFF.

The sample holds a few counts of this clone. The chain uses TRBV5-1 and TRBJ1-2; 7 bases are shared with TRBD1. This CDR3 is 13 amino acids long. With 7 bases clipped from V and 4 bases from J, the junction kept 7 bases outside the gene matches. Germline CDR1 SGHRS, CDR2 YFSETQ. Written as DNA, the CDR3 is TGCGCCAGCCCTGGACAGGCCGGCTATGGCTACACCTTC. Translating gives CASPGQAGYGYTF.

The CDR3 protein is CASRGLAGSYEQYF. CDR3 coding DNA: TGTGCCAGCAGAGGACTAGCGGGGTCCTACGAGCAGTACTTC. This rearrangement joins TRBV2 to TRBJ2-7; 12 bases line up with TRBD2. Germline V gene data show CDR1 as SNHLY and CDR2 as FYNNEI. This CDR3 is built from 14 residues. V shed 6 bases and J 1 base; nucleotides not matched to a gene: 1.

The CDR3: CASSQGWMGPAQFF. CDR3 DNA: TGTGCCAGCAGCCAAGGGTGGATGGGGCCCGCTCAGTTCTTC. The V and J genes are TRBV6-5 and TRBJ2-1, with a possible D match to TRBD1 (5 bases). The CDR3 runs 14 residues. Germline V CDR1 and CDR2: MNHEY, SVGAGI. V dropped 6 bases and J dropped 13 bases, with 22 bases sitting between them.

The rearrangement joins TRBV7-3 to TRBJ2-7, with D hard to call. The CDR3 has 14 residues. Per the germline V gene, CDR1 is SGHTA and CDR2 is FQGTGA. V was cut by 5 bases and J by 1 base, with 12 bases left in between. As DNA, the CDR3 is TGTGCCAGCAGCCCCGACACCCTGTCCTACGAGCAGTACTTC. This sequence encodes CASSPDTLSYEQYF.

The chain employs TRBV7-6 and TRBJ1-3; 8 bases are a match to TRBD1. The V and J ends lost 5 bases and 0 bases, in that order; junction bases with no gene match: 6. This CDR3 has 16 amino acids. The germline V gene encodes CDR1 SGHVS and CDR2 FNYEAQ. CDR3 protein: CASSPWTGSSGNTIYF. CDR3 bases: TGTGCCAGCAGCCCGTGGACAGGGTCCTCTGGAAACACCATATATTTT. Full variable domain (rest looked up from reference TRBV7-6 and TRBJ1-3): GAGVSQSPRYKVTKRGQDVALRCDPISGHVSLYWYRQALGQGPEFLTYFNYEAQQDKSGLPNDRFSAERPEGSISTLTIQRTEQRDSAMYRCASSPWTGSSGNTIYFGEGSWLTVV.

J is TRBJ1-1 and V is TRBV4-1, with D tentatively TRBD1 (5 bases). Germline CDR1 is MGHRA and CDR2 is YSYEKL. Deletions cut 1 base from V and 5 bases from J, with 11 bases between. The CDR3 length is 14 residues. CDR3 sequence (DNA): TGCGCCAGCAGCCAAGTTACGTCAGGGACTGAAGCTTTCTTT. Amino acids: CASSQVTSGTEAFF.

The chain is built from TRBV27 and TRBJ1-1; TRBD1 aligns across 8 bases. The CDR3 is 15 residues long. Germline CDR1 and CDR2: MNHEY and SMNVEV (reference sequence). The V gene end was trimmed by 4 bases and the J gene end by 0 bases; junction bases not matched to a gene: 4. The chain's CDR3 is CASSSRQGMNTEAFF. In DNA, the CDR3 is TGTGCCAGCAGTTCCCGACAGGGGATGAACACTGAAGCTTTCTTT.

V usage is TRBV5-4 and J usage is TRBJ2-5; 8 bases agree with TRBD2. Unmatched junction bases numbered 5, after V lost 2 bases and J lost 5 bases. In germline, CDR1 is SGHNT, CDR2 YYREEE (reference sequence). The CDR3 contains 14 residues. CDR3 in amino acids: CASSFGGAGETQYF. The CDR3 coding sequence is TGTGCCAGCAGCTTCGGGGGGGCTGGCGAGACCCAGTACTTC. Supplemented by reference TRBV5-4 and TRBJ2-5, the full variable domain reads ETGVTQSPTHLIKTRGQQVTLRCSSQSGHNTVSWYQQALGQGPQFIFQYYREEENGRGNFPPRFSGLQFPNYSSELNVNALELDDSALYLCASSFGGAGETQYFGPGTRLLVL.

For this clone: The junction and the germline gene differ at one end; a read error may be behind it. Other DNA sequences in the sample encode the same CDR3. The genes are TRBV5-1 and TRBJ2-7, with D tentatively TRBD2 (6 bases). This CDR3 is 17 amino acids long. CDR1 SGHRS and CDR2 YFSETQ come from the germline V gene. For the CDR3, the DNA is TGCGCCAGCAGCTTGGCCGTGATTGGGGGGACCTCCTACGAGCAATACTTC. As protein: CASSLAVIGGTSYEQYF.

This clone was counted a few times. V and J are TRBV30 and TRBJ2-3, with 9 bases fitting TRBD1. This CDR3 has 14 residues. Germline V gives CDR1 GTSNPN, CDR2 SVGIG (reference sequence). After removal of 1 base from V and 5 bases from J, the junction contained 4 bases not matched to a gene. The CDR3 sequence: CAWSGGQGGDTQYF. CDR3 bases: TGTGCCTGGAGTGGGGGACAGGGAGGAGATACGCAGTATTTT.

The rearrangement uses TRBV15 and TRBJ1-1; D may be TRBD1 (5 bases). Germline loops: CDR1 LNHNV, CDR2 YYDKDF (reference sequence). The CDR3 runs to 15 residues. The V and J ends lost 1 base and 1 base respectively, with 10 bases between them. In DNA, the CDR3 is TGTGCCACCAGCAGAGTATTTAGGGGGAACACTGAAGCTTTCTTT. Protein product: CATSRVFRGNTEAFF.

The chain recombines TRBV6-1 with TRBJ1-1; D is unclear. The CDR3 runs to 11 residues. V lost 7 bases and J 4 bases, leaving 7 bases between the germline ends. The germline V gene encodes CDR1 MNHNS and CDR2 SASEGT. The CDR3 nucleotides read TGTGCCAGCACCCGCGGCACTGAAGCTTTCTTT. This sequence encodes CASTRGTEAFF.

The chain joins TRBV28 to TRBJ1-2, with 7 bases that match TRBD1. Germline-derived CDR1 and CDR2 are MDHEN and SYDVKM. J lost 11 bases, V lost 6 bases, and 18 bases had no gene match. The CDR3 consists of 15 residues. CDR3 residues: CASRPGTAGILGYTF. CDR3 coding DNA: TGTGCCAGCAGGCCCGGGACAGCTGGGATTCTAGGGTACACCTTC.

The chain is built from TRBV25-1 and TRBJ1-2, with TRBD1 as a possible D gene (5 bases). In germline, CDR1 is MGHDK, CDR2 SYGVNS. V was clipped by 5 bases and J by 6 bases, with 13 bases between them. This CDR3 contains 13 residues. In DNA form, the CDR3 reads TGTGCCAGCAGTTTAGACAGCCCCAATGGCTACACCTTC. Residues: CASSLDSPNGYTF.

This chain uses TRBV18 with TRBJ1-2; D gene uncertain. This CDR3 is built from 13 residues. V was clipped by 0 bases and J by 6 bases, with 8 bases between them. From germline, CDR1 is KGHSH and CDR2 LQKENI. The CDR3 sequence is CASSPPGYDGYTF. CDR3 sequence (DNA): TGTGCCAGCTCACCACCCGGGTATGATGGCTACACCTTC.

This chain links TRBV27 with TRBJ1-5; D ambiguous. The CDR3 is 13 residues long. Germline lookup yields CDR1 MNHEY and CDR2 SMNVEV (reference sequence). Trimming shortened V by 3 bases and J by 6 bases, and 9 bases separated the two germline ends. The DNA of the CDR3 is TGTGCCAGCAGTTTTACCCCGGGTCAGCCCCAGCATTTT. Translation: CASSFTPGQPQHF.